The clone carrying this T cell receptor (beta chain) was picked up a small number of times. Antigen specificity is unknown. The data originate from a study of cytomegalovirus exposure and HLA in healthy donors. Background on the study: HLA-typed donors were the source of some 80 million unique TCRs, which an early data release held. General observations from the study: A highly shared variant cluster was judged a likely technical artifact. In a later analysis, at a false discovery rate of 0.05, 16,951 TCR beta sequences were associated with HLA alleles.

Trimming took 5 bases from V and 11 from J; bases not matched to a gene: 11. The CDR3 has 13 amino acids. Germline CDR1 MDHEN, CDR2 SYDVKM. In the PCR, 60 Vbeta and 13 Jbeta primers were used. The authors' processing: In a later analysis, roughly 10 million of 60 million to 80 million unique beta chains occurred in at least two donors. Data came from immunoSEQ multiplex PCR; TCRdb stores just in-frame clones and leaves some out. D and trimming come from the DNA, and the V and J calls and clone size come from that table. The table has 150,000 to 200,000 clones, about 73% seen once. This chain joins TRBV28 and TRBJ1-1, with 7 bases identical to TRBD1. The sequence came from a middle-aged woman in good health and CMV-seronegative. The sequencing input was PBMCs. The CDR3 bases are TGTGCCAGCAGTCCACGAAGACAGGGAGCCGCTTTCTTT. Its translation is CASSPRRQGAAFF.